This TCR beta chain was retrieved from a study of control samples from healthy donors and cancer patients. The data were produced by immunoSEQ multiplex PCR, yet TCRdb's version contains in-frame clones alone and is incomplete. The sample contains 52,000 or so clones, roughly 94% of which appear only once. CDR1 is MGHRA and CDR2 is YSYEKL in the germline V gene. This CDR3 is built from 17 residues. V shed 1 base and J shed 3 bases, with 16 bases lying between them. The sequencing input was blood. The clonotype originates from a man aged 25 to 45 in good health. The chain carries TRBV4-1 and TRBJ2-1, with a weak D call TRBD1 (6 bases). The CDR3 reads CASSQVGALSFYNEQFF. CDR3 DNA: TGCGCCAGCAGCCAAGTGGGGGCCCTCTCCTTCTACAATGAGCAGTTCTTC.